This T cell receptor beta chain was found in a study of regulatory and conventional T cells in RAG deficiency (dated by TCRdb to 2017 to 2019). For context, the study as a whole: To compare the diversity and composition of the repertoires of Treg, conventional CD4+ and CD8+ T cells between RAG-deficient patients and healthy controls, the study applied high-throughput TCR beta sequencing.

This clone has a single count. It lacks a known antigen. The sample holds no much larger clone one base away, and base qualities are not on file. The germline V gene encodes CDR1 MDHEN and CDR2 SYDVKM. V was cut back by 6 bases and J by 3 bases, leaving a gap of 11 bases between them. The CDR3 runs 13 residues from the cysteine to the phenylalanine. Just the 39-base CDR3 DNA is kept, in frame starting at base 1. Repertoire analyses used fewer than ten healthy control donors as the comparison group. Before genomic DNA extraction, CD8+ T cells lacking CD4 were purified from blood. The library was produced with the immunoSEQ multiplex PCR assay. Rearranged TCR beta chain products were amplified from genomic DNA of sorted T-cell subsets and sequenced. The paper's processing steps were these. Shannon entropy and Simpson indices were used to measure the diversity of productive TCR beta rearrangements in each repertoire. Clonal expansion was assessed by the summed frequency of the 100 most abundant productive TCR beta clonotypes among total reads. A self-reactivity index based on amino acid usage at CDR3beta positions 6 and 7 was applied to the TRB repertoires. Two-way ANOVA was used for repertoire analyses, while Student t or Mann-Whitney tests were used for flow cytometric analyses. In TCRdb, the immuneACCESS table is reduced to in-frame sequences with V and J assigned. These tables do not hold every clone; where another copy was compared, an unresolved V gene accounts for under half, and the others remain unexplained. D and trimming come from the DNA, and the V and J calls and clone size come from that table. This sample has about 32,000 clones in its table, and approximately 91% of those were observed once. The ten largest clones represent roughly 15% of the sample.

Summary of the overall study and its limitations: Unique TCR beta sequences from Treg cells were roughly 110-fold fewer in Omenn syndrome and CID/AS patients than controls, versus 7.5 to 10-fold for other subsets. Some T-cell subset analyses were not done for some subjects. Compared with control T-cell subpopulations, RAG-deficient patients had much lower Shannon entropy and higher Simpson indices. All patient T-cell subsets had shorter CDR3 lengths; Omenn syndrome patients showed >75% Treg-Tconv repertoire overlap at nucleotide and amino acid level. Rather than being bona fide Treg cells, the sorted CD25-high CD127-low cells in Omenn syndrome patients may represent peripherally activated cells.

This sample also belongs to another study, concerning regulatory T cells. Taken from the second paper: For the multiplex PCR, 52 forward TRBV primers and 13 reverse TRBJ primers were used, and amplification bias was corrected with both assay-based and computational methods. Patient repertoires showed restricted unique TRB V-J pairs and skewed V and J gene usage, most marked in regulatory T cells. T-cell receptor beta repertoires of sorted regulatory, conventional CD4+ and CD8+ T cells were compared between CD3G-deficient patients and healthy controls. Ficoll density separation was used to isolate peripheral blood mononuclear cells. CD3+ CD8+ CD4- T cells were isolated on a FACSAria cell sorter. Rearranged TRB loci were amplified from genomic DNA by multiplex PCR within the immunoSEQ assay. An Illumina HiSeq platform was used to sequence the TRB amplicons. Raw sequences were error-filtered and aligned to reference gene sequences by custom algorithms, then analyzed with the immunoSEQ online tools. Productive and nonproductive TRB rearrangement frequencies were evaluated among both unique and total sequences. Groups were compared by t tests, Mann-Whitney tests or two-way ANOVA performed in Prism software.

The receptor's source is a human donor in good health. The chain joins TRBV28 to TRBJ1-1, with TRBD1 perhaps the D gene, on 6 matching bases. Input material: CD8+ T cells sorted from blood. The sequenced DNA: TGTGCCAGCAGCCGAGAGGGGGACACTGAAGCTTTCTTT. This translates into CASSREGDTEAFF.